These 6 T cell receptor beta chains share one sample of origin, sequenced in a study of cytomegalovirus exposure and HLA in healthy donors. PCR employed 60 Vbeta and 13 Jbeta primers. Repertoires were generated with immunoSEQ multiplex PCR, while TCRdb's copy carries only in-frame clones and drops some. The sample lists more than 150,000 clones; approximately 80% were seen once. The sample consisted of PBMCs. The receptor source for this set is a man younger than 35 in good health and CMV-seronegative.

This clone was counted once. The chain employs TRBV18 and TRBJ1-4; tentative D call: TRBD1 (5 bases). This CDR3 has 18 residues. V dropped 2 bases and J dropped 7 bases, with 23 bases sitting between them. Germline CDR1 KGHSH, CDR2 LQKENI. The CDR3 loop reads CASSPYSTSTEATEKLFF. The CDR3 nucleotides read TGTGCCAGCTCACCATATTCTACCTCGACAGAGGCGACTGAAAAACTGTTTTTT.

The chain links TRBV28 to TRBJ1-2; TRBD1 matches at 10 bases. V shed 3 bases, J shed 6 bases, and the junction held 1 base outside the gene matches. The germline gives CDR1 MDHEN, CDR2 SYDVKM. The CDR3 loop spans 13 amino acids. CDR3 in amino acids: CASSFGQGDGYTF. The DNA of the CDR3 is TGTGCCAGCAGTTTTGGACAGGGGGATGGCTACACCTTC.

This clone has a single count. The rearrangement links TRBV13 to TRBJ1-2; D is ambiguous. The CDR3 is made up of 13 amino acids. The germline gives CDR1 PRHDT, CDR2 FYEKMQ (reference sequence). V was clipped by 0 bases and J by 4 bases, with 6 bases between them. The CDR3 loop is CASSLGQPYGYTF. The CDR3 bases are TGTGCCAGCAGCTTAGGACAGCCCTATGGCTACACCTTC.

The chain carries TRBV5-1 and TRBJ1-2, with 11 positions matching TRBD1. The CDR3 is 19 residues long. V gave up 2 bases and J gave up 2 bases; unmatched junction bases: 14. In germline, CDR1 is SGHRS, CDR2 YFSETQ. The CDR3 sequence is CASSFRPSGQGVENYGYTF. In nucleotides, the CDR3 is TGCGCCAGCAGCTTCCGGCCATCGGGACAGGGGGTGGAAAACTATGGCTACACCTTC.

The chain carries TRBV6-1 and TRBJ1-1; tentatively, D is TRBD1 (5 bases). Germline CDR1 and CDR2: MNHNS and SASEGT. The CDR3 covers 12 residues. Trimming left V 5 bases short and J 7 bases short, with 11 bases between. CDR3 sequence (DNA): TGTGCCAGCAGTCCTAATGGACATGAAGCTTTCTTT. This codes for CASSPNGHEAFF.

About this clone: Relative to the germline gene, one junction end is altered; a read error may explain this. CDR3 residues: CSVEGTGALSSYNEQFF. The CDR3 region has the DNA TGCAGCGTGGAAGGGACAGGGGCACTGAGCTCCTACAATGAGCAGTTCTTC. The chain joins TRBV29-1 to TRBJ2-1; 10 nucleotides line up with TRBD1. This CDR3 spans 17 amino acids. CDR1 is SQVTM, CDR2 ANQGSEA, per germline.